This T cell receptor (beta chain) derives from a study of early T cells in non-severe SARS-CoV-2 infection (dated by TCRdb to the early 2020s). General notes on the study: Because TCR sequencing relied on bulk RNA taken from unsorted whole blood, pairing of alpha and beta chains was not possible.

The research as a whole found: VDJdb matching was skewed toward anti-spike CD8 responses, so virus-specific expansions were likely underestimated and private and CD4 specificities were missed.

Library preparation was by 5' RACE. These reads were obtained on a NextSeq 500. In the TCR library protocol, unique molecular identifiers were attached to individual cDNA molecules to correct for PCR bias and sequencing error. TCR alpha and beta chains were both sequenced, and the abundances of alpha and beta sequences in each sample were closely correlated with each other. Per the authors' processing: Decombinator V4 was used to perform V gene, J gene and CDR3 annotation of TCR sequences. Expanded TCRs were defined as changing significantly between any two time points under a Poisson model with p below 0.0001. TCR abundances were normalised to the total number of TCRs sequenced per sample and were expressed as counts per million. VDJdb, accessed 1 November 2021, was searched for CMV, EBV and SARS-CoV-2 annotated TCRs, excluding TCRs annotated for multiple antigens. Using fastp at Q25 and MiXCR, TCRdb reprocessed the public reads and kept productive beta chains. For every CDR3 protein sequence, its rows merge into one entry that carries the most common genes and DNA. These V and J calls derive from TCRdb rather than the authors' analysis. In this sample the table shows over 30,000 distinct CDR3 sequences, less than 7% of which occur a single time. About 21% of the sample lies in the top ten.

As for this clonotype: Its cognate antigen has yet to be identified. No much larger clone exists at a distance of one base, and base qualities are not known.

Set within a cohort of healthcare workers in London, UK, this nested case-control study involved weekly PCR testing of nasopharyngeal swabs along with blood sampling. Healthcare workers were enrolled in the week of the UK lockdown, from 23 to 31 March 2020, and were followed every week for up to roughly 16 weeks. Sequencing input: whole blood. The sequence came from an adult who was a healthcare worker with PCR-confirmed SARS-CoV-2 infection or an uninfected control (not recorded which).

The CDR3 region has the sequence CSAREDLSTDTQYF. Read as DNA, the sequence is TGCAGTGCTAGAGAGGACCTAAGCACAGATACGCAGTATTTT. The rearranged chain carries TRBV20-1 and TRBJ2-3; the D gene assignment is ambiguous. Reading the germline V gene (reference sequence) gives CDR1 DFQATT and CDR2 SNEGSKA. The germline ends are 7 bases apart after V is trimmed by 0 bases and J by 0 bases. The cysteine opens and the phenylalanine closes a CDR3 of 14 amino acids. Only the CDR3 DNA stays, 42 bases, in frame from base 1.